This T cell receptor beta chain came from a study of CD8 T cells in Susac syndrome (dated by TCRdb to between 2018 and 2021). In terms of the full investigation: Of the Susac syndrome patients who were sequenced, roughly 8 were in clinical remission while roughly six had clinically active disease. At blood withdrawal, Susac syndrome patients were therapy-naive, treated with corticosteroids (with IVIg additionally given to some), or treated with IVIg alone. The study used repertoire sequencing to test whether antigen drove CD8+ T cell activation and differentiation in Susac syndrome. The study at large found these results: The number of individuals in the TCR sequencing and HLA analysis was acknowledged as relatively small. No clonal expansion was detected in the CD4+ T cell repertoire of Susac syndrome patients.

The V and J ends are trimmed by 2 bases and 5 bases, leaving 15 bases between them. Including cysteine and phenylalanine, the CDR3 has 15 amino acids. Only CDR3 DNA remains: 45 bases, in frame from the first base. From the germline V gene, CDR1 is MNHNS and CDR2 is SASEGT. Peripheral blood CD8+ and CD4+ T cells from healthy donors, Susac syndrome patients and multiple sclerosis patients were profiled by high-throughput TCR beta sequencing. Susac syndrome patients met recently defined diagnostic criteria for definite or probable disease. Bulk CD8+ and CD4+ T cells were purified by magnetic negative isolation, whereas CD8+ TEMRA cells were enriched by FACS. Blood was collected in EDTA tubes and processed within 24 hours, with PBMCs isolated through density gradient centrifugation. PBMCs intended for TCR sequencing were cryopreserved in liquid nitrogen and thawed later in a water bath at 37 degrees C. A purity of at least 90% was achieved for sorted or isolated CD4+, CD8+ and CD8+ TEMRA cells.

RNA was extracted using the RNeasy kit, and roughly 0.45 to 1 ug of the RNA was reverse transcribed with random hexamers. The immunoSEQ multiplex PCR assay, covering 54 Vbeta and 13 Jbeta segments, was used to amplify TCR beta CDR3 regions. Bias from PCR amplification was corrected by using a synthetic template baseline for primer optimization and for computational correction. As for how the authors treated the data: Only productive sequences were kept, with reads annotated to V, D and J genes according to IMGT and analyzed in immunoSEQ Analyzer. Clonality was calculated as one minus the Shannon entropy normalized by log2 of the number of productive unique sequences. For each patient and control, public and private clones were evaluated within the 100 most prevalent clones. Clones were defined as Susac-specific when absent from the healthy and MS cohorts, from about 1,100 published viral clones and from other ImmuneACCESS disease sequences. Clones were called with MiXCR by TCRdb after fastp trimmed the public reads at Q25, and only in-frame beta chains were retained. CDR3 protein sequences are deduplicated, and each keeps its most common genes and DNA. TCRdb assigned the V and J calls; the authors' analysis was not used. The sample table records 95,000 to 150,000 distinct CDR3 sequences; nearly 96% of these occur just once. The top ten constitute over 0.12% of the sample.

In regard to this clonotype: No antigen is known for it. No quality values exist for individual bases; no much larger clone is one base distant.

The TCR was taken from a human donor with Susac syndrome. Here the chain combines TRBV6-1 and TRBJ1-2, with a tentative D gene TRBD1 over 5 matching bases. Material: CD4+ T cells from PBMCs. The CDR3 protein is CASSERWDPPYGYTF. Read as DNA, the sequence is TGTGCCAGCAGTGAAAGGTGGGACCCCCCGTATGGCTACACCTTC.